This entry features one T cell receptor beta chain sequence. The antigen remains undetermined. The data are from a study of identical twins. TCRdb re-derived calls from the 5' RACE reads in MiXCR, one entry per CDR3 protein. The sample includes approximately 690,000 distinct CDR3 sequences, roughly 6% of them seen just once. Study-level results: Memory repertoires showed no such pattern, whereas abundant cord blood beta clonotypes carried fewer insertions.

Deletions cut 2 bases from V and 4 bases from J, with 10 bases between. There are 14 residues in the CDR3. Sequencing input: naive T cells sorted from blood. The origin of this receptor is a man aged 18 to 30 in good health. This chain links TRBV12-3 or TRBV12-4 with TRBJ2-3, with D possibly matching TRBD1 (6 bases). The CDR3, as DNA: TGTGCCAGCAGTTTAAAAGGGGGATCAGATACGCAGTATTTT. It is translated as CASSLKGGSDTQYF.